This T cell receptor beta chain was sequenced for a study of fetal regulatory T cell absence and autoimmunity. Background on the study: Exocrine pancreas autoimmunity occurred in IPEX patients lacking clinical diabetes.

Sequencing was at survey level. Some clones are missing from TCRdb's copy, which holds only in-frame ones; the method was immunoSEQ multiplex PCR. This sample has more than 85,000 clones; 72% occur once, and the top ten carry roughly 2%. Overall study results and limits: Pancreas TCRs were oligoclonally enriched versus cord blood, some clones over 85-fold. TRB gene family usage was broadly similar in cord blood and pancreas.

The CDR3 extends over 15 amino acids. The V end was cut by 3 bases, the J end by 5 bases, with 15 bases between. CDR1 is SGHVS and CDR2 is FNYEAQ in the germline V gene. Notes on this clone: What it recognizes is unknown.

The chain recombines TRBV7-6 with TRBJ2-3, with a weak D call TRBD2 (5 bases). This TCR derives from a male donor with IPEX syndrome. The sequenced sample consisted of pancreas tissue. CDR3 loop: CASSFRGQAGDTQYF. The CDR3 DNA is TGTGCCAGCAGCTTCCGCGGGCAAGCCGGAGATACGCAGTATTTT.